Below are 10 T cell receptor beta chains sequenced from a single sample in a study of cytomegalovirus exposure and HLA in healthy donors. PCR amplification relied on 60 Vbeta primers (plus 13 Jbeta primers). Assay: immunoSEQ multiplex PCR; the TCRdb copy retains only in-frame clones and omits some. This sample has 230,000 or so clones, with 80% to 95% found just once. Specimen: PBMCs. These receptors were taken from a girl aged 2 to 10 in good health and CMV-seronegative.

As to this clone: An end of the junction differs from the germline gene, which may be a read error. The V gene is TRBV29-1, the J gene TRBJ1-1, with 8 bases lining up with TRBD1. The CDR3 has 14 amino acids. CDR1 and CDR2 from the germline V gene are SQVTM and ANQGSEA. The CDR3 loop reads CSVGPDTGGTGAFF. DNA for the CDR3: TGCAGCGTGGGCCCGGACACAGGGGGAACTGGAGCTTTCTTT.

This chain joins TRBV5-6 and TRBJ2-7; no clear D gene. Trimming left V 5 bases short and J 5 bases short, with 17 bases between. This CDR3 has 14 residues. CDR1 SGHDT and CDR2 YYEEEE come from the germline V gene. CDR3 sequence: CASSSQAGLNEQYF. As DNA, the CDR3 is TGTGCCAGCAGTTCGCAAGCAGGCTTGAACGAGCAGTACTTC.

The rearrangement links TRBV19 to TRBJ1-1; 8 bases are a match to TRBD1. The V gene's germline CDR1 is LNHDA and CDR2 SQIVND (reference sequence). This CDR3 is built from 17 residues. V lost 4 bases and J lost 5; bases outside the gene matches: 15. The CDR3 protein is CASSTGRTGRSWTEAFF. As DNA, the CDR3 is TGTGCCAGTAGTACCGGCCGGACAGGGCGTAGTTGGACTGAAGCTTTCTTT.

This clone has only one observation. The chain combines TRBV6-5 with TRBJ2-7, with a weak D call TRBD1 (5 bases). V lost 5 bases to trimming and J lost 3 bases, with 11 bases between them. This CDR3 has 13 residues. Per germline, CDR1 MNHEY and CDR2 SVGAGI. For the CDR3, the DNA is TGTGCCAGCAGTGCCACTCAGGGCTACGAGCAGTACTTC. This gives the protein CASSATQGYEQYF.

The rearrangement links TRBV9 to TRBJ2-1; the D gene is possibly TRBD2 (6 bases). The CDR3 contains 15 residues. In germline, CDR1 is SGDLS, CDR2 YYNGEE. The ends were cut back, 4 bases at V and 5 bases at J, with 16 bases in the middle. Written as DNA, the CDR3 is TGTGCCAGCAGCCCGGGACTCCAATTCGACAATGAGCAGTTCTTC. Translated, it gives CASSPGLQFDNEQFF.

This CDR3 reads CAAGEGQGGGELFF. CDR3 sequence (DNA): TGTGCCGCCGGCGAGGGACAGGGTGGCGGGGAGCTGTTTTTT. This chain joins TRBV10-3 and TRBJ2-2; 9 bases map to TRBD1. Trimming took 11 bases from V and 7 from J; bases not matched to a gene: 11. Germline V gene lookup returns CDR1 ENHRY and CDR2 SYGVKD. The CDR3 has 14 residues.

The chain recombines TRBV2 with TRBJ1-2; 7 bases map to TRBD1. V lost 0 bases and J lost 6; bases outside the gene matches: 13. Germline values: CDR1 SNHLY, CDR2 FYNNEI. The CDR3 is made up of 17 amino acids. The CDR3 is CASSEAWTGLRDDGYTF. In DNA form, the CDR3 reads TGTGCCAGCAGTGAAGCTTGGACAGGCCTAAGGGATGATGGCTACACCTTC.

The rearrangement joins TRBV4-1 to TRBJ2-3, with D perhaps matching TRBD2 (6 bases). Trimming took off 7 bases at V and 0 bases at J, with 14 bases between the two ends. The CDR3 sequence is 15 residues long. Germline V CDR1 and CDR2: MGHRA, YSYEKL. Written as DNA, the CDR3 is TGCGCCAGCAACGTTTTAGCGGTGAGCACAGATACGCAGTATTTT. Its protein is CASNVLAVSTDTQYF.

V is TRBV13 and J is TRBJ1-1; D perhaps matches TRBD1 (6 bases). The CDR3 covers 15 residues. V was pared by 0 bases and J by 4 bases, with 12 bases between. In germline, CDR1 is PRHDT, CDR2 FYEKMQ (reference sequence). In nucleotides, the CDR3 is TGTGCCAGCAGCTTAGGCCTGGGGGCGGGCACTGAAGCTTTCTTT. This sequence encodes CASSLGLGAGTEAFF.

The V gene is TRBV19, the J gene TRBJ1-1, with D possibly matching TRBD1 (5 bases). Germline assignment: CDR1 LNHDA and CDR2 SQIVND (reference sequence). The CDR3 runs 12 residues. V was shortened by 3 bases and J by 11 bases, with 13 bases between the two germline ends. The CDR3 spells CASSITAGEAFF. The DNA of the CDR3 is TGTGCCAGTAGTATTACAGCGGGGGAGGCTTTCTTT. Full variable domain (rest looked up from reference TRBV19 and TRBJ1-1): DGGITQSPKYLFRKEGQNVTLSCEQNLNHDAMYWYRQDPGQGLRLIYYSQIVNDFQKGDIAEGYSVSREKKESFPLTVTSAQKNPTAFYLCASSITAGEAFFGQGTRLTVV.